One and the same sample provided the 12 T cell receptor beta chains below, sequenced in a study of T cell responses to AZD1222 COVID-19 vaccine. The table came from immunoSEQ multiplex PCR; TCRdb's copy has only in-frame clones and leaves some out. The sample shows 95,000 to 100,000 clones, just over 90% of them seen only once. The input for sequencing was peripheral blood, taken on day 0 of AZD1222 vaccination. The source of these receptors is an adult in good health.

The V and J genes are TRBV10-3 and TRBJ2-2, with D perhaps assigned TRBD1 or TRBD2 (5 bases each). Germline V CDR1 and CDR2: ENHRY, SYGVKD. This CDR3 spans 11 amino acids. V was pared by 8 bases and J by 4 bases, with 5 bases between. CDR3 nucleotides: TGTGCCATCGGGGGCACCGGGGAGCTGTTTTTT. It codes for CAIGGTGELFF.

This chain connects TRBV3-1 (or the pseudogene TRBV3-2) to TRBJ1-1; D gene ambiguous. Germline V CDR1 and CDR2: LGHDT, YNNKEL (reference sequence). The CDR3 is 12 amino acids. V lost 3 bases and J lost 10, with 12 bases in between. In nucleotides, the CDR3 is TGTGCCAGCAGCCAGTCCTGGGCAGGAGCTTTCTTT. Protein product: CASSQSWAGAFF.

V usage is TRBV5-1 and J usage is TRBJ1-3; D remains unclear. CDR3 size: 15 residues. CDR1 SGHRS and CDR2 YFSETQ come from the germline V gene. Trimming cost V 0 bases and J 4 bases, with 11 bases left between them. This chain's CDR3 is CASSLEGNGGNTIYF. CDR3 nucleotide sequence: TGCGCCAGCAGCTTGGAAGGGAACGGAGGAAACACCATATATTTT.

CDR3 DNA: TGTGCCAGCAGCCAAGCAGGAAACTATGGCTACACCTTC. It translates to CASSQAGNYGYTF. The rearrangement links TRBV3-1 (or the pseudogene TRBV3-2) to TRBJ1-2; D gene uncertain. The germline gives CDR1 LGHDT, CDR2 YNNKEL (reference sequence). The CDR3 covers 13 residues. The V and J ends lost 1 base and 2 bases respectively, with 5 bases between them.

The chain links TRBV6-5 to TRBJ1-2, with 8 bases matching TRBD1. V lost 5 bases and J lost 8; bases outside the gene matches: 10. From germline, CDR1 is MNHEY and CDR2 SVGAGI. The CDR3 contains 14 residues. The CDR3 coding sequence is TGTGCCAGCAGTCTACGACAGGGGCTGGGGGGCTACACCTTC. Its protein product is CASSLRQGLGGYTF.

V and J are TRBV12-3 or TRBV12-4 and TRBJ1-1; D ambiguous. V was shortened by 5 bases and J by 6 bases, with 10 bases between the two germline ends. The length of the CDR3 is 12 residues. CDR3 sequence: CASSIDIAEAFF. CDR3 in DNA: TGTGCCAGCAGTATTGATATCGCTGAAGCTTTCTTT.

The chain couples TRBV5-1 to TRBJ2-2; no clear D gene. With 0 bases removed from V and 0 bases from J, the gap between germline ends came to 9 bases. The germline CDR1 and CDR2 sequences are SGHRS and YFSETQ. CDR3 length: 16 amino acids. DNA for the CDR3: TGCGCCAGCAGCTTGGGGGCTAGAACGAACACCGGGGAGCTGTTTTTT. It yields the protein CASSLGARTNTGELFF.

CDR3 bases: TGTGCCAGCTTTGGGACAGATAAAGAAGAAAACTATGGCTACACCTTC. Protein: CASFGTDKEENYGYTF. The chain uses TRBV28 and TRBJ1-2; 7 bases align to TRBD1. The ends lost 8 bases at V and 2 bases at J; junction bases unmatched: 14. The length of the CDR3 is 16 residues. Germline V lookup: CDR1 MDHEN, CDR2 SYDVKM.

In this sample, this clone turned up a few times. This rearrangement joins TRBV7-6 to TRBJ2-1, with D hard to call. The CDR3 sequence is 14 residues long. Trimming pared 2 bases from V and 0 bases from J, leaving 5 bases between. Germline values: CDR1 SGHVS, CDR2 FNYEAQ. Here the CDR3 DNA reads TGTGCCAGCAGCTTATTGAGCTCCTACAATGAGCAGTTCTTC. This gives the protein CASSLLSSYNEQFF.

The CDR3 DNA sequence: TGTGCCAGCAGACCCATAGCGGGGGGGCCGAAAGAGCAGTACTTC. It specifies CASRPIAGGPKEQYF. The chain is built from TRBV28 and TRBJ2-7; 11 bases match TRBD2. V lost 6 bases, J lost 7 bases, and 11 bases stayed unmatched. Germline V lookup: CDR1 MDHEN, CDR2 SYDVKM. This CDR3 is 15 amino acids long.

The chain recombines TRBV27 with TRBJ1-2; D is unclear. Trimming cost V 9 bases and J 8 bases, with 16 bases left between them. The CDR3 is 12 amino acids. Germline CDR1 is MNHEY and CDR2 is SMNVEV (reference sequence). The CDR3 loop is CASRELYGGYTF. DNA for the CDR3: TGTGCCAGTAGGGAACTATATGGCGGCTACACCTTC.

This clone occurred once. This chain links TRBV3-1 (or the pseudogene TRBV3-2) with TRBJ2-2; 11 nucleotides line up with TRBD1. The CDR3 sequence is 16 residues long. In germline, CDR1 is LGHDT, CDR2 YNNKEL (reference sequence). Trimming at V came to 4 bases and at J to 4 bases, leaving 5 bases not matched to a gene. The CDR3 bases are TGTGCCAGCAGCCCAGTGGACAGGGGGCCCACCGGGGAGCTGTTTTTT. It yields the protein CASSPVDRGPTGELFF.